These 9 T cell receptor beta chains originate from one sample sequenced in a study of cytomegalovirus exposure and HLA in healthy donors. It was with 60 Vbeta and 13 Jbeta primers that the PCR ran. TCRdb keeps only in-frame clones here, not all; method: immunoSEQ multiplex PCR. The sample contains around 180,000 clones, roughly 80% of which appear only once. The source material was PBMCs. Every receptor here comes from a woman aged 45-60 years in good health and CMV-seronegative.

This clone was seen just once. The genes are TRBV27 and TRBJ1-5; D is possibly TRBD1 (5 bases). The CDR3 is 13 amino acids. Germline loops: CDR1 MNHEY, CDR2 SMNVEV (reference sequence). The V gene lost 6 bases and the J gene lost 4 bases, with 10 bases spanning the gap. The CDR3 DNA reads as TGTGCCAGCAGGGGGGGGACGAATCAGCCCCAGCATTTT. Translated: CASRGGTNQPQHF.

The genes are TRBV6-5 and TRBJ2-7, with TRBD2 identical over 7 bases. Germline values: CDR1 MNHEY, CDR2 SVGAGI. Trimming cost V 11 bases and J 3 bases; bases outside gene matches: 4. The CDR3 runs 11 residues. Here the CDR3 DNA reads TGTGCCGTGGCGGGGGACTACGAGCAGTACTTC. Translation: CAVAGDYEQYF.

The rearrangement uses TRBV5-8 and TRBJ1-1; possible D gene TRBD1, 5 bases. The V end was cut by 0 bases, the J end by 1 base, with 10 bases between. Per germline, CDR1 SGHTS and CDR2 YDEGEE. The CDR3 runs 15 residues. As DNA, the CDR3 is TGTGCCAGCAGCTTGGGGCAGGGCCCGAACACTGAAGCTTTCTTT. Translated: CASSLGQGPNTEAFF.

This chain uses TRBV28 with TRBJ1-2; TRBD1 might be the D (5 bases). With 7 bases removed from V and 6 bases from J, the gap between germline ends came to 15 bases. This CDR3 has 13 amino acids. Germline V CDR1 and CDR2: MDHEN, SYDVKM. CDR3 bases: TGTGCCAGCACACTGGGGGGGGAGGATGGCTACACCTTC. Translation gives CASTLGGEDGYTF.

This chain connects TRBV27 to TRBJ2-7; 7 nucleotides match TRBD2. V gave up 0 bases and J gave up 3 bases; unmatched junction bases: 11. The CDR3 extends over 17 amino acids. The germline V gene encodes CDR1 MNHEY and CDR2 SMNVEV (reference sequence). The CDR3 loop reads CASSLSGRATWVYEQYF. CDR3 coding DNA: TGTGCCAGCAGTTTATCAGGGAGGGCCACGTGGGTCTACGAGCAGTACTTC.

The rearrangement links TRBV7-3 to TRBJ2-2; 7 bases fit TRBD2. Germline assignment: CDR1 SGHTA and CDR2 FQGTGA. The ends lost 5 bases at V and 6 bases at J; junction bases unmatched: 6. This CDR3 spans 14 amino acids. The CDR3 reads CASSPGGGAGELFF. The CDR3 DNA is TGTGCCAGCAGCCCCGGTGGGGGGGCCGGGGAGCTGTTTTTT.

The gene calls are TRBV9 and TRBJ2-5; possibly TRBD2 for D (7 bases). The DNA end is a closer match to TRBJ2-7, so the J assignment may be wrong. From germline, CDR1 is SGDLS and CDR2 YYNGEE. This CDR3 is built from 14 residues. The CDR3 nucleotides are TGTGCCAGCAGCGAGGGGGACTACAACTACGAGCAGTACTTC. The encoded protein is CASSEGDYNYEQYF.

This rearrangement joins TRBV5-1 to TRBJ2-3, with 11 bases identical to TRBD2. The CDR3 is 16 residues long. CDR1 SGHRS and CDR2 YFSETQ come from the germline V gene. J lost 6 bases, V lost 4 bases, and 10 bases had no gene match. In DNA form, the CDR3 reads TGCGCCAGCAGCCCAGGGACTAGCGGATGGGCGGATACGCAGTATTTT. Its translation is CASSPGTSGWADTQYF.

V is TRBV11-1 and J is TRBJ2-7, with TRBD1 identical over 8 bases. The CDR3 has 15 residues. Germline V gene lookup returns CDR1 SGHAT and CDR2 FQDESV (reference sequence). J gave up 7 bases and V 3 bases, and 11 bases lay outside the gene matches. CDR3 DNA: TGTGCCAGCAGCTTGTTCGGGACAGGTAATACAGAGCAGTACTTC. This encodes CASSLFGTGNTEQYF.